The 9 T cell receptor beta chains listed next were all sequenced from one sample in a study of patients and donors after allogeneic stem cell transplantation. MiXCR, applied by TCRdb to the RT-PCR reads, yields one record per CDR3 protein. The sample comprises over 150,000 distinct CDR3 sequences, less than 45% of which are singletons, and around 35% rests with the top ten. The sample consisted of blood, either unsorted or a sorted T cell fraction (not recorded which). The receptors were gathered from a human donor who was either an allogeneic HSCT recipient or a stem cell or donor lymphocyte infusion donor (not recorded which). It is not recorded whose cells these are; they may come from a transplant donor.

The chain links TRBV7-2 to TRBJ2-3; D tentatively reads TRBD1 or TRBD2 (6 bases each). Trimming stripped 3 bases from V and 4 bases from J, with 14 bases between. Germline CDR1 reads SGHTA; CDR2 reads FQGNSA. This CDR3 comprises 15 residues. The CDR3 region has the DNA TGTGCCAGCAGCTTGGGGGCGGGATACGCAGATACGCAGTATTTT. Translating gives CASSLGAGYADTQYF.

The chain joins TRBV6-5 to TRBJ2-7; D is unresolved. The V end was cut by 0 bases, the J end by 2 bases, with 11 bases between. Germline V gene sequence: CDR1 MNHEY, CDR2 SVGAGI. This CDR3 is built from 15 residues. This CDR3 reads CASSYSRGGPYEQYF. DNA for the CDR3: TGTGCCAGCAGTTACTCTCGTGGTGGTCCCTACGAGCAGTACTTC.

A few counts support this clonotype. The rearrangement uses TRBV29-1 and TRBJ1-5, with D possibly matching TRBD1 (6 bases). Trimming stripped 6 bases from V and 4 bases from J, with 10 bases between. CDR1 is SQVTM and CDR2 is ANQGSEA in the germline V gene. This CDR3 spans 12 amino acids. Written as DNA, the CDR3 is TGCAGCGTAGGGGGTACGAATCAGCCCCAGCATTTT. The encoded protein is CSVGGTNQPQHF.

This clonotype occurred a few times. The rearrangement joins TRBV12-3 or TRBV12-4 to TRBJ1-4; 7 bases agree with TRBD1. Trimming took 3 bases from V and 6 from J; bases not matched to a gene: 10. This CDR3 is built from 16 residues. Here the CDR3 reads CASSFSLTGWYEKLFF. CDR3 bases: TGTGCCAGCAGTTTTTCATTGACAGGGTGGTATGAAAAACTGTTTTTT.

The chain employs TRBV4-2 and TRBJ2-7; 7 positions agree with TRBD2. The CDR3 runs 16 residues. J lost 0 bases, V lost 6 bases, and 11 bases had no gene match. Per the germline V gene, CDR1 is LGHNA and CDR2 is YNFKEQ. The CDR3 bases are TGTGCCAGCAGGGCGGAATCTAGCGGAACCTCCTACGAGCAGTACTTC. Translating gives CASRAESSGTSYEQYF.

This rearrangement joins TRBV30 to TRBJ1-2; the D gene is possibly TRBD1 (6 bases). Trimming took off 6 bases at V and 8 bases at J, with 16 bases between the two ends. In germline, CDR1 is GTSNPN, CDR2 SVGIG (reference sequence). This CDR3 contains 12 residues. In DNA form, the CDR3 reads TGTGCCTGCTCAGGACAGCTGGAAGGCTACACCTTC. It codes for CACSGQLEGYTF.

This clonotype was found a few times. This rearrangement joins TRBV9 to TRBJ1-5; no clear D gene. V lost 0 bases and J lost 7, with 11 bases in between. The CDR3 is 14 amino acids. Per germline, CDR1 SGDLS and CDR2 YYNGEE. Here the CDR3 reads CASSVEGWEQPQHF. The CDR3 bases are TGTGCCAGCAGCGTAGAAGGCTGGGAACAGCCCCAGCATTTT.

The sample holds a few counts of this clonotype. The chain is built from TRBV12-3 or TRBV12-4 and TRBJ1-5; D may be TRBD1 (5 bases). There are 13 residues in the CDR3. The germline V and J ends were trimmed by 6 bases and 4 bases, with 10 bases remaining between them. In DNA, the CDR3 is TGTGCCAGCAGGTCGCGGGGGAATCAGCCCCAGCATTTT. It codes for CASRSRGNQPQHF.

This clonotype has a count of ten or more. V gene TRBV7-2 combines with J gene TRBJ1-5, with TRBD1 identical over 7 bases. With 5 bases clipped from V and 4 bases from J, the junction kept 5 bases outside the gene matches. The CDR3 spans 14 residues. CDR1 and CDR2 (germline): SGHTA, FQGNSA. The CDR3 region is CASSQGGNNQPQHF. The DNA of the CDR3 is TGTGCCAGCAGCCAGGGGGGGAATAATCAGCCCCAGCATTTT.